The rows below give T cell receptor beta chains drawn from one sample of a study of control samples from healthy donors and cancer patients. Method: immunoSEQ multiplex PCR; TCRdb's copy keeps in-frame clones and lacks some. The sample lists about 120,000 clones; 88% were seen once. Sequenced material: blood. These receptors came from a woman aged 70-85 years in good health. CDR3s include the opening cysteine and the closing phenylalanine or tryptophan. The order of the fields is V gene, D gene, clone size, CDR3 protein. D genes are given only for firm matches. Where a row states a size, it is once, few, many or the class of an expanded clone; other rows omit it.

TRBV18 NA NA CASSSQEGGSGNTIYF
TRBV7-9 TRBD2 once CASSRGGPPSYNEQFF
TRBV7-8 TRBD1 NA CASSSRDRGNVADTQYF
TRBV6-5 NA few CASSRTRGDTQYF
TRBV3-1/TRBV3-2 NA once CASSQEFGVSYEQYF
TRBV19 TRBD1 NA CASSKGQGREGNTEAFF
TRBV9 NA few CASSVSATNEKLFF
TRBV6-5 NA NA CASSYSRANTEAFF
TRBV27 TRBD1 NA CASTPRDRGFYEQFF
TRBV11-2 NA NA CASSATTYEQYF
TRBV5-4 NA NA CASSFGPKETGANVLTF
TRBV2 NA once CASGKGQTEAFF
TRBV7-8 NA NA CASSPAGGTPGTEAFF
TRBV7-2 NA NA CASSLDHSYEQYF
TRBV6-2/TRBV6-3 NA NA CASSYGTDTYEQYF
TRBV15 NA NA CATSRGDGTNTEAFF
TRBV27 NA NA CASSDRGDAGMNTEAFF
TRBV6-5 NA NA CASSLGGGYGYTF
TRBV6-5 NA NA CASSSEGGQPQHF
TRBV29-1 NA NA CSASSFTGTSYNEQFF
TRBV19 NA NA CASSLTVNTEAFF
TRBV29-1 NA NA CSVERGSYNEQFF
TRBV2 TRBD1 few CASSYIRDRANQPQHF
TRBV6-2/TRBV6-3 NA NA CASSHSYEQYF
TRBV5-6 TRBD2 NA CASSNILAGVEETQYF
TRBV6-5 NA NA CAGSWGFLYGYTF
TRBV7-2 TRBD1 NA CASSRTGVAGNTIYF
TRBV28 TRBD1 NA CASSTTPGQENSPLHF
TRBV6-4 TRBD1 NA CASQQGVGTGELFF
TRBV7-9 TRBD2 NA CASSSIGRSGGATSPYDEQYF